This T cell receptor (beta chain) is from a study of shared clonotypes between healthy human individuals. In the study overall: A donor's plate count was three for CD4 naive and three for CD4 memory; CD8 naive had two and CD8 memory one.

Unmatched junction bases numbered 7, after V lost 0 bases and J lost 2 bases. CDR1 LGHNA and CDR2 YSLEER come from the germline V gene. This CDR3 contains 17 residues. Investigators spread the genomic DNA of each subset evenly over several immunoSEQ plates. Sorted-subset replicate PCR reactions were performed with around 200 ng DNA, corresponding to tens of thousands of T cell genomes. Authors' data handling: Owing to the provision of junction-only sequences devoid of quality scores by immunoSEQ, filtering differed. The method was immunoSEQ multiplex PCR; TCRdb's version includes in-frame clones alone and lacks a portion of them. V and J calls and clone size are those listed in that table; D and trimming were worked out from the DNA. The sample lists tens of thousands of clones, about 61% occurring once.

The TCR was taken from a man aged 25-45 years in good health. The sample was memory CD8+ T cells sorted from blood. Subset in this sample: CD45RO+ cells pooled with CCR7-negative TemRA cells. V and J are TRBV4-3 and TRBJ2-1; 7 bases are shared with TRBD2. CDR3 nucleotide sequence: TGCGCCAGCAGCCAAGAATCCAGCGGGGAGGCCTACAATGAGCAGTTCTTC. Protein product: CASSQESSGEAYNEQFF.